The 6 T cell receptor beta chains below come from one sample, sequenced in a study of cytotoxic CD8 clonotypes in ibrutinib-treated CLL. Sequenced by immunoSEQ multiplex PCR; TCRdb stores in-frame clones only, minus some. Among more than 70,000 clones listed, roughly 77% were seen once. The input for sequencing was PBMCs, taken after 12 months of ibrutinib treatment. The receptor source for this set is a human donor with chronic lymphocytic leukemia.

This clone came up a few times. The rearrangement joins TRBV5-1 to TRBJ2-7; no clear D. The V gene lost 0 bases and the J gene lost 0 bases, with 7 bases spanning the gap. Germline V CDR1 and CDR2: SGHRS, YFSETQ. The CDR3 runs 14 residues. CDR3 sequence: CASSLGPASYEQYF. CDR3 sequence (DNA): TGCGCCAGCAGCTTGGGTCCGGCCTCCTACGAGCAGTACTTC. Variable domain in full (rest from reference TRBV5-1 and TRBJ2-7): KAGVTQTPRYLIKTRGQQVTLSCSPISGHRSVSWYQQTPGQGLQFLFEYFSETQRNKGNFPGRFSGRQFSNSRSEMNVSTLELGDSALYLCASSLGPASYEQYFGPGTRLTVT.

DNA for the CDR3: TGTGCCAGCAGCCGCCGGACTAGCGGGATGAATGCAGATACGCAGTATTTT. It specifies CASSRRTSGMNADTQYF. This chain joins TRBV7-9 and TRBJ2-3; 12 positions match TRBD2. The trim removed 5 bases at V and 4 bases at J, leaving 10 bases unmatched. Per the germline V gene, CDR1 is SEHNR and CDR2 is FQNEAQ (reference sequence). The CDR3 totals 17 residues.

This chain joins TRBV7-3 and TRBJ2-3; D might be TRBD1 (5 bases). Germline V gives CDR1 SGHTA, CDR2 FQGTGA. This CDR3 is built from 17 residues. Trimming took off 2 bases at V and 0 bases at J, with 15 bases between the two ends. Written as DNA, the CDR3 is TGTGCCAGCAGCTTAGGGGCCGGACCGACCAGCACAGATACGCAGTATTTT. Protein sequence: CASSLGAGPTSTDTQYF.

This sequence joins TRBV18 and TRBJ2-6; D is uncertain. The CDR3 covers 13 residues. V was clipped by 5 bases and J by 4 bases, with 6 bases between them. CDR1 is KGHSH and CDR2 is LQKENI in the germline V gene. The CDR3 region has the DNA TGTGCCAGCTCATCCGGGGGGGCCAACGTCCTGACTTTC. Its translation: CASSSGGANVLTF.

The chain joins TRBV7-9 to TRBJ2-6; D ambiguous. Germline V CDR1 and CDR2: SEHNR, FQNEAQ (reference sequence). This CDR3 has 14 residues. V lost 1 base, J lost 3 bases, and 4 bases lay in between. CDR3 sequence reads: CASSLVVGANVLTF. The CDR3 bases are TGTGCCAGCAGCTTAGTCGTTGGGGCCAACGTCCTGACTTTC.

This chain connects TRBV20-1 to TRBJ2-7; D unclear. This CDR3 is 10 amino acids long. V gave up 1 base and J gave up 5 bases, with 3 bases separating them. Germline CDR1 is DFQATT and CDR2 is SNEGSKA (reference sequence). CDR3 DNA sequence: TGCAGTGCTAGAGGGAACGAGCAGTACTTC. The encoded protein is CSARGNEQYF.